Below are 14 T cell receptor beta chains sequenced from a single sample in a study of cytomegalovirus exposure and HLA in healthy donors. This PCR relied on a set of 60 Vbeta primers and 13 Jbeta primers. Measured with immunoSEQ multiplex PCR; TCRdb has only the in-frame clones, and not every one. The table records approximately 120,000 clones, over 80% of them present only once. Sequencing was done on a sample of PBMCs. These receptors were obtained from a man younger than 35 in good health and CMV-seropositive.

The CDR3 nucleotides read TGTGCCAGTAGTCAAGGCACTAGCGGGGTGACCTACGAGCAGTACTTC. This gives the protein CASSQGTSGVTYEQYF. The rearrangement links TRBV19 to TRBJ2-5, with 10 nucleotides matching TRBD2. The J call may be mistaken, given a closer DNA end match to TRBJ2-7. The germline CDR1 and CDR2 sequences are LNHDA and SQIVND (reference sequence). This CDR3 is built from 16 residues.

The chain has TRBV2 and TRBJ1-1; tentative D call: TRBD1 (5 bases). V lost 4 bases and J lost 6, with 12 bases in between. From germline, CDR1 is SNHLY and CDR2 FYNNEI. This CDR3 has 13 amino acids. CDR3 in amino acids: CASSARGLAEAFF. The CDR3 DNA reads TGTGCCAGCAGTGCTCGGGGGTTAGCTGAAGCTTTCTTT.

The CDR3 here is CASSEVWSEQYF. As DNA, the CDR3 is TGCGCCAGCAGTGAAGTGTGGAGCGAGCAGTACTTC. The V and J genes are TRBV10-1 and TRBJ2-7; D is ambiguous. Trimming took off 3 bases at V and 6 bases at J, with 9 bases between the two ends. This CDR3 is 12 amino acids long. Per germline, CDR1 WNHNN and CDR2 SYGVQD (reference sequence).

The chain couples TRBV5-4 to TRBJ1-2; 7 bases are a match to TRBD1. In germline, CDR1 is SGHNT, CDR2 YYREEE (reference sequence). The CDR3 has 18 residues. The V and J ends lost 0 bases and 7 bases, in that order; junction bases with no gene match: 18. The CDR3 here is CASSLVGEGANQMGGYTF. The CDR3 bases are TGTGCCAGCAGCTTGGTCGGAGAGGGGGCAAATCAAATGGGTGGCTACACCTTC.

CDR3 bases: TGTGCCAGCAGCCAAGATCGGCGACTAGAGAATGAGCAGTTCTTC. Protein product: CASSQDRRLENEQFF. This rearrangement joins TRBV14 to TRBJ2-1, with D maybe TRBD2 (6 bases). Germline loops: CDR1 SGHDN, CDR2 FVKESK. This CDR3 is built from 15 residues. Between the trimmed V and J ends, which lost 0 bases and 7 bases, there was a span of 13 bases. The variable domain in full, with the rest retrieved from reference TRBV14 and TRBJ2-1, is EAGVTQFPSHSVIEKGQTVTLRCDPISGHDNLYWYRRVMGKEIKFLLHFVKESKQDESGMPNNRFLAERTGGTYSTLKVQPAELEDSGVYFCASSQDRRLENEQFFGPGTRLTVL.

The chain is built from TRBV28 and TRBJ2-3; 9 bases fit TRBD1. The CDR3 extends over 14 amino acids. Germline loops: CDR1 MDHEN, CDR2 SYDVKM. J was trimmed by 6 bases and V by 6 bases; bases with no gene match: 7. CDR3 DNA: TGTGCCAGCAGAAACAGGGGGCTGGGGGATACGCAGTATTTT. The encoded protein is CASRNRGLGDTQYF.

This chain links TRBV10-3 with TRBJ2-7, with 7 bases fitting TRBD2. Germline lookup yields CDR1 ENHRY and CDR2 SYGVKD. V gave up 9 bases and J gave up 1 base; unmatched junction bases: 9. This CDR3 spans 14 amino acids. In nucleotides, the CDR3 is TGTGCCATGGGGGGGTCCGAGGGGTCCTACGAGCAGTACTTC. This codes for CAMGGSEGSYEQYF.

This clone was picked up a small number of times. This sample also contains other DNA sequences that code for the same CDR3. The gene calls are TRBV12-5 and TRBJ2-7; D uncertain. The CDR3 is 13 amino acids. Trimming cost V 1 base and J 0 bases, with 4 bases left between them. CDR1 and CDR2 from the germline V gene are LGHNT and FRNRAP. CDR3 loop: CASGLDTSYEQYF. The CDR3 DNA sequence: TGTGCTAGTGGTTTGGACACCTCCTACGAGCAGTACTTC.

The V gene is TRBV28, the J gene TRBJ1-3; possible D gene TRBD1, 6 bases. CDR1 is MDHEN and CDR2 is SYDVKM in the germline V gene. The V end lost 7 bases, the J end lost 1 base, and 14 bases lay between the germline ends. CDR3 length: 15 amino acids. The DNA for the CDR3 is TGTGCCAGCACCGAGGGGGGGAAATCTGGAAACACCATATATTTT. Translating gives CASTEGGKSGNTIYF.

This clone was counted once. The chain uses TRBV7-9 and TRBJ1-2, with 8 bases that match TRBD1. The CDR3 is 14 amino acids. Germline lookup yields CDR1 SEHNR and CDR2 FQNEAQ (reference sequence). V shed 5 bases and J 4 bases; nucleotides not matched to a gene: 6. The CDR3 region is CASSTTGDLYGYTF. In DNA, the CDR3 is TGTGCCAGCAGCACGACAGGGGATCTCTATGGCTACACCTTC.

This clone has only one observation. The rearrangement uses TRBV29-1 and TRBJ1-2, with D maybe TRBD1 (5 bases). Trimming pared 4 bases from V and 4 bases from J, leaving 16 bases between. This CDR3 region has 14 residues. Germline values: CDR1 SQVTM, CDR2 ANQGSEA. The CDR3 reads CSVGVGAGFYGYTF. Written as DNA, the CDR3 is TGCAGCGTTGGTGTAGGGGCAGGCTTCTATGGCTACACCTTC.

The chain carries TRBV4-1 and TRBJ1-3; TRBD1 aligns across 8 bases. The V gene's germline CDR1 is MGHRA and CDR2 YSYEKL. The V gene end was trimmed by 1 base and the J gene end by 4 bases; junction bases not matched to a gene: 9. The CDR3 has 17 residues. CDR3 bases: TGCGCCAGCAGCCAAGTATGGGGCCAGGGGGCAGGAAACACCATATATTTT. Translating it yields CASSQVWGQGAGNTIYF.

J is TRBJ1-4 and V is TRBV6-5; TRBD1 agrees at 9 bases. V shed 6 bases, J shed 5 bases, and the junction held 4 bases outside the gene matches. The CDR3 is made up of 14 amino acids. The germline V gene encodes CDR1 MNHEY and CDR2 SVGAGI. The DNA for the CDR3 is TGTGCCAGCAGAACGGGACAGGGAAATGAAAAACTGTTTTTT. Amino acid sequence: CASRTGQGNEKLFF.

A single count supports this clone. The V gene is TRBV2, the J gene TRBJ2-1; TRBD1 agrees at 7 bases. The CDR3 is 13 residues long. Germline assignment: CDR1 SNHLY and CDR2 FYNNEI. V trimming: 7 bases; J trimming: 7 bases; junction bases outside the gene matches: 7. DNA of the CDR3: TGTGCCAGCACTCCGACAGGGTGGAATGAGCAGTTCTTC. Translated: CASTPTGWNEQFF.